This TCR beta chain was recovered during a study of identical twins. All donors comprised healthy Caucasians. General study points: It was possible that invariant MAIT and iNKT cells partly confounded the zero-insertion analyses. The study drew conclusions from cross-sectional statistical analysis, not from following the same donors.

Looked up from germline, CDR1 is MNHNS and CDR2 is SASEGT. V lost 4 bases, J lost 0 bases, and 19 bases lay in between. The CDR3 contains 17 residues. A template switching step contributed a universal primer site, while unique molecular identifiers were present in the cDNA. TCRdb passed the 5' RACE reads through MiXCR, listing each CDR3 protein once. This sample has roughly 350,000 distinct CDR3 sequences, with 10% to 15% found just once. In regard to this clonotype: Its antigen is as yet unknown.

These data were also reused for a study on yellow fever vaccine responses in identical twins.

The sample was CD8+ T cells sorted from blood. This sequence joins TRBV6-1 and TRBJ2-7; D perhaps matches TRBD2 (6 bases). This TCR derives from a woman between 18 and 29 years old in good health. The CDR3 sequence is CASSGLISGPSSYEQYV. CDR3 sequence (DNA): TGTGCCAGCAGTGGATTGATTAGCGGACCTAGCTCCTACGAGCAGTACGTC.